This T cell receptor beta chain originates from a study of blood T cell repertoires in COVID-19. Cohort assignment relied on participant-reported clinical history. Data came from immunoSEQ multiplex PCR; TCRdb stores just in-frame clones and leaves some out. This sample has 300,000 to 400,000 clones; around nine tenths occur once, and the top ten carry approximately 4.1%. This CDR3 is 17 amino acids long. V dropped 4 bases and J dropped 9 bases, with 25 bases sitting between them. Germline loops: CDR1 LGHNA, CDR2 YSLEER. The sequence was collected from a woman in her 30s who had been exposed to COVID-19. Sample: PBMCs or T cells enriched from blood (not recorded which). The chain joins TRBV4-3 to TRBJ2-1; D is possibly TRBD1 (6 bases). The CDR3 coding sequence is TGCGCCAGCAGCCGCGAATTTAACAGGGAAATGCTGGGTGAGCAGTTCTTC. Protein sequence: CASSREFNREMLGEQFF.